One sample yielded the 2 T cell receptor beta chains listed below, sequenced in a study of blood T cell repertoires in COVID-19. The repertoire was sequenced with immunoSEQ multiplex PCR; TCRdb's copy has only in-frame clones and lacks some. The sample has roughly 150,000 clones, roughly 84% seen once; the top ten hold around 5%. Sequenced input: PBMCs or T cells enriched from blood (not recorded which). The origin of the receptors is a man aged 70 or older who had been exposed to COVID-19.

This chain joins TRBV20-1 and TRBJ2-3; D possibly corresponds to TRBD1 (6 bases). The CDR3 runs 11 residues. Germline loops: CDR1 DFQATT, CDR2 SNEGSKA (reference sequence). The V end was cut by 8 bases, the J end by 7 bases, with 13 bases between. The CDR3 loop is CSLPRGYTQYF. The CDR3 DNA reads TGCAGTTTACCCAGGGGATATACGCAGTATTTT.

The gene calls are TRBV28 and TRBJ1-1, with TRBD1 identical over 8 bases. This CDR3 is 14 amino acids long. Per germline, CDR1 MDHEN and CDR2 SYDVKM. After removal of 5 bases from V and 9 bases from J, the junction contained 11 bases not matched to a gene. The CDR3 DNA follows: TGTGCCAGCAGTCCCCCATCCCGGACAGGGAAAGCTTTCTTT. It codes for CASSPPSRTGKAFF.